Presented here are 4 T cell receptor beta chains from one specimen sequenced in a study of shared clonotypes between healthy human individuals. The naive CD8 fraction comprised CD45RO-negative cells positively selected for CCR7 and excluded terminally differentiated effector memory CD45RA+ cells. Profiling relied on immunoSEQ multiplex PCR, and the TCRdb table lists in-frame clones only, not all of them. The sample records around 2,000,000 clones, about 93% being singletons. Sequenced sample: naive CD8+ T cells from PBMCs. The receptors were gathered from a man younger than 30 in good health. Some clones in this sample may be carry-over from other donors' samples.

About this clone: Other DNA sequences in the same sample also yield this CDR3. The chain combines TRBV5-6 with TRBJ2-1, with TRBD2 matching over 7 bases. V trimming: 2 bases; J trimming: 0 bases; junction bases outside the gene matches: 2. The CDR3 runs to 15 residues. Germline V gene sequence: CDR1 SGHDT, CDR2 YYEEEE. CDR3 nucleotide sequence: TGTGCCAGCAGCTTAGGCGGGAGCTCCTACAATGAGCAGTTCTTC. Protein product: CASSLGGSSYNEQFF.

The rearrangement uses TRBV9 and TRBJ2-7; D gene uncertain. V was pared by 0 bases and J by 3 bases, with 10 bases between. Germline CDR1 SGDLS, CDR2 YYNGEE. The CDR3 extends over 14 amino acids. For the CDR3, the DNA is TGTGCCAGCAGCGTAGCCAGTCTTGACTACGAGCAGTACTTC. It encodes CASSVASLDYEQYF. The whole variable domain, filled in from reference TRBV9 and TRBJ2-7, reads DSGVTQTPKHLITATGQRVTLRCSPRSGDLSVYWYQQSLDQGLQFLIQYYNGEERAKGNILERFSAQQFPDLHSELNLSSLELGDSALYFCASSVASLDYEQYFGPGTRLTVT.

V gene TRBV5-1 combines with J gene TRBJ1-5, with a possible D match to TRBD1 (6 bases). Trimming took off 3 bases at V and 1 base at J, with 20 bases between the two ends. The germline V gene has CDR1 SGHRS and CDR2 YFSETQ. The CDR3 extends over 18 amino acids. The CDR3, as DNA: TGCGCCAGCAGCTCCCTTGACCCGAGGGGGGTCAGCAATCAGCCCCAGCATTTT. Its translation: CASSSLDPRGVSNQPQHF.

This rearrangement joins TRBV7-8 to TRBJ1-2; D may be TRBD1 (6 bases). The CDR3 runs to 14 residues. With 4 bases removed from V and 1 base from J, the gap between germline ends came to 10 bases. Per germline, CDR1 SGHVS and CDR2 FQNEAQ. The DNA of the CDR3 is TGTGCCAGCAGCTGGACACAGGGTAACTATGGCTACACCTTC. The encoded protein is CASSWTQGNYGYTF.